There are a few counts of the clone carrying this TCR beta chain. The CDR3 is 13 amino acids. Germline V gene lookup returns CDR1 SNHLY and CDR2 FYNNEI. Trimming cost V 6 bases and J 5 bases, with 13 bases left between them. The method was immunoSEQ multiplex PCR; TCRdb's version includes in-frame clones alone and lacks a portion of them. Found here are roughly 9,000 clones, 27% of them singletons; the top ten hold 20%. The data are from a study of sequential checkpoint blockade in melanoma. Documented treatment: randomized to nivolumab then ipilimumab (arm A) or the reverse (arm B). V gene TRBV2 combines with J gene TRBJ2-5, with D perhaps TRBD1 or TRBD2 (5 bases each). This clonotype was obtained from a human donor with melanoma. Sequencing used tumor tissue (inferred from file names), obtained from a patient given nivolumab and ipilimumab in sequence. CDR3 DNA sequence: TGTGCCAGCAGAAGGGGCGGCGGGGAGACCCAGTACTTC. This sequence encodes CASRRGGGETQYF. The full variable domain, rest sourced from reference TRBV2 and TRBJ2-5, is EPEVTQTPSHQVTQMGQEVILRCVPISNHLYFYWYRQILGQKVEFLVSFYNNEISEKSEIFDDQFSVERPDGSNFTLKIRSTKLEDSAMYFCASRRGGGETQYFGPGTRLLVL.